One and the same sample provided the 23 T cell receptor beta chains below, sequenced in a study of metastatic and nonmetastatic thyroid tumors. No treatment had been given to any patient before thyroid surgery. TCRdb re-called clones from the PCR reads using MiXCR. The sample includes approximately 70,000 clones, approximately 4.1% of them seen just once. The material sequenced was blood. The source of these receptors is a female donor with papillary thyroid cancer or a benign thyroid nodule (not recorded which). Some clones in this sample may be carry-over from other donors' samples.

This clone was recorded at least ten times. The junction shows a germline mismatch at one end, possibly a read error. The DNA for the CDR3 is TGTGCTAGCAGCCCACTAGCGACCCCGGGAGAGACCCAGTACTTC. Translation gives CASSPLATPGETQYF. J is TRBJ2-5 and V is TRBV7-7, with TRBD2 identical over 7 bases. The CDR3 is 15 amino acids. The germline V gene has CDR1 SSHAT and CDR2 FNYEAQ (reference sequence).

This clone was counted only a few times. V is TRBV28 and J is TRBJ1-2; TRBD1 matches at 8 bases. V gave up 7 bases and J gave up 6 bases; unmatched junction bases: 16. The CDR3 totals 16 residues. The germline CDR1 and CDR2 sequences are MDHEN and SYDVKM. CDR3 coding DNA: TGTGCCAGCATTTTTGTCCCCTCGACAGGGGACCATGGCTACACCTTC. It yields the protein CASIFVPSTGDHGYTF.

This clone showed up just a few times. This chain joins TRBV5-1 and TRBJ2-2; D might be TRBD1 or TRBD2, each matching 5 bases. Germline lookup yields CDR1 SGHRS and CDR2 YFSETQ. The CDR3 is 15 amino acids. Deletions cut 5 bases from V and 0 bases from J, with 11 bases between. CDR3 region: CASRGRNPNTGELFF. In DNA form, the CDR3 reads TGCGCCAGCAGGGGACGAAACCCGAACACCGGGGAGCTGTTTTTT.

This clone was recorded a few times. The J gene is TRBJ1-2, the V gene TRBV5-1; D ambiguous. V was pared by 0 bases and J by 6 bases, with 12 bases between. Germline loops: CDR1 SGHRS, CDR2 YFSETQ. The CDR3 contains 14 residues. The CDR3 nucleotides are TGCGCCAGCAGCTTGGCCGACGGGGTAAATGGCTACACCTTC. This translates into CASSLADGVNGYTF.

This clone was counted only a few times. The rearrangement links TRBV20-1 to TRBJ1-2; perhaps TRBD1 as D (5 bases). Per germline, CDR1 DFQATT and CDR2 SNEGSKA (reference sequence). With 8 bases removed from V and 4 bases from J, the gap between germline ends came to 23 bases. This CDR3 has 15 residues. DNA of the CDR3: TGCAGTCCCCGGGACCGGGGGGGGGAAGTCTATGGCTACACCTTC. Translated, it gives CSPRDRGGEVYGYTF.

This clone was observed a handful of times. A much larger clone lies a single base off, so this may be a read error. The V and J genes are TRBV10-3 and TRBJ2-1; the D is unclear. The germline CDR1 and CDR2 sequences are ENHRY and SYGVKD. V lost 4 bases and J 10 bases, leaving 14 bases between the germline ends. This CDR3 comprises 13 residues. CDR3 sequence (DNA): TGTGCCATCAGTGGGCGGAACGGGCCCGAGCAGTTCTTC. It encodes CAISGRNGPEQFF.

This clone has only a few counts. The genes are TRBV20-1 and TRBJ1-2; 11 positions agree with TRBD1. Germline CDR1 and CDR2: DFQATT and SNEGSKA (reference sequence). This CDR3 region has 15 residues. V lost 3 bases to trimming and J lost 4 bases; unmatched junction nucleotides: 7. The CDR3 loop is CSARDRGLGLYGYTF. The CDR3 DNA reads TGCAGTGCTAGGGACAGGGGGCTGGGGCTCTATGGCTACACCTTC.

This clone has ten or more counts. The chain employs TRBV11-2 and TRBJ2-7; the D gene is possibly TRBD1 (6 bases). Germline loops: CDR1 SGHAT, CDR2 FQNNGV. Trimming cost V 2 bases and J 4 bases, with 12 bases left between them. The CDR3 is made up of 14 amino acids. CDR3: CASSLSGAPYEQYF. CDR3 DNA sequence: TGTGCCAGCAGCTTATCAGGGGCGCCTTACGAGCAGTACTTC.

This clone was seen repeatedly, ten times or more. The genes are TRBV29-1 and TRBJ2-1; TRBD2 aligns across 13 bases. The germline V gene has CDR1 SQVTM and CDR2 ANQGSEA. With 5 bases clipped from V and 3 bases from J, the junction kept 10 bases outside the gene matches. The CDR3 spans 17 residues. The CDR3 DNA follows: TGCAGCGTTTTAGGACTAGCGGGAGCGATCTTCTACAATGAGCAGTTCTTC. The encoded protein is CSVLGLAGAIFYNEQFF.

This clone was recorded many times. The CDR3 region is CASSPVGNEQYF. CDR3 in DNA: TGTGCCAGCAGCCCGGTAGGTAACGAGCAGTACTTC. The V gene is TRBV14, the J gene TRBJ2-7, with no clear D. Germline V gene data show CDR1 as SGHDN and CDR2 as FVKESK. Trimming pared 4 bases from V and 5 bases from J, leaving 9 bases between. The CDR3 is 12 amino acids.

Remarks on this clone: Possible read error: a much larger clone is one base away. The sample contains more than one DNA sequence encoding this CDR3. V usage is TRBV6-1 and J usage is TRBJ2-7; D is perhaps TRBD2 (5 bases). Trimming left V 7 bases short and J 2 bases short, with 15 bases between. This CDR3 region has 14 residues. The V gene's germline CDR1 is MNHNS and CDR2 SASEGT. This chain's CDR3 is CASTPLAGAYEQYF. The CDR3 nucleotides are TGTGCCAGCACACCGCTTGCGGGTGCCTACGAGCAGTACTTC.

In this sample, this clone turned up a few times. This rearrangement joins TRBV11-3 to TRBJ1-4; D remains unclear. This CDR3 is 13 amino acids long. Looked up from germline, CDR1 is SGHNT and CDR2 is YENEEA. V was shortened by 4 bases and J by 7 bases, with 10 bases between the two germline ends. The CDR3 DNA reads TGTGCCAGCAGCTCGCATCATGGTGAAAAACTGTTTTTT. Its protein product is CASSSHHGEKLFF.

In regard to this clone: This may arise from a read error, as a much more abundant clone is one base away. The rearrangement uses TRBV7-3 and TRBJ2-5, with 11 positions matching TRBD2. Germline V CDR1 and CDR2: SGHTA, FQGTGA. The CDR3 totals 15 residues. Here the CDR3 reads CVSSLAGLAGETQYF. The DNA for the CDR3 is TGTGTCAGCAGCCTCGCCGGACTAGCGGGAGAGACCCAGTACTTC.

This clone turned up a few times. V gene TRBV4-3 combines with J gene TRBJ1-1, with D possibly matching TRBD1 (5 bases). Between the trimmed V and J ends, which lost 3 bases and 1 base, there was a span of 12 bases. Germline V CDR1 and CDR2: LGHNA, YSLEER. CDR3 length equals 15 residues. The CDR3 sequence is CASSQGGNGNTEAFF. CDR3 coding DNA: TGCGCCAGCAGCCAGGGGGGGAACGGGAACACTGAAGCTTTCTTT.

This clone was recorded at least ten times. The same CDR3 can be traced to other DNA sequences in this sample. This rearrangement joins TRBV15 to TRBJ1-5; TRBD1 matches 12 bases. The CDR3 loop spans 19 amino acids. Trimming cost V 1 base and J 6 bases; bases outside gene matches: 13. Germline assignment: CDR1 LNHNV and CDR2 YYDKDF (reference sequence). The CDR3 spells CATSRAPGTGGTAAQPQHF. CDR3 coding DNA: TGTGCCACCAGCAGAGCCCCAGGGACAGGGGGCACGGCAGCTCAGCCCCAGCATTTT.

This clone was seen ten or more times. This chain uses TRBV5-1 with TRBJ1-1; a possible D gene is TRBD1 (5 bases). The CDR3 runs to 14 residues. V gave up 2 bases and J gave up 2 bases, with 10 bases separating them. Germline CDR1 is SGHRS and CDR2 is YFSETQ. The CDR3 DNA reads as TGCGCCAGCAGCTTACAGGAGAGTAACACTGAAGCTTTCTTT. Translation gives CASSLQESNTEAFF.

This clone was recorded a few times. At one end the junction does not follow the germline gene, possibly because of a read error. V gene TRBV24-1 combines with J gene TRBJ1-5, with D uncertain. Germline V gene sequence: CDR1 KGHDR, CDR2 SFDVKD. This CDR3 is 15 amino acids long. The CDR3 DNA follows: TGTGCCGCCAGTGATTTTGTGAATCCTTTTCAGCCCCAGCATTTT. It encodes CAASDFVNPFQPQHF.

This clone was detected many times. The chain has TRBV29-1 and TRBJ2-1; 9 bases map to TRBD2. The germline V gene encodes CDR1 SQVTM and CDR2 ANQGSEA. The CDR3 is 14 residues long. Trimming took 6 bases from V and 3 from J; bases not matched to a gene: 6. The CDR3 sequence is CSVAATSGYNEQFF. CDR3 nucleotides: TGCAGCGTAGCCGCGACTAGCGGCTACAATGAGCAGTTCTTC.

This clone was seen repeatedly, ten times or more. The gene calls are TRBV20-1 and TRBJ1-1; TRBD1 is a possible D gene (6 bases). The germline CDR1 and CDR2 sequences are DFQATT and SNEGSKA (reference sequence). V was shortened by 0 bases and J by 7 bases, with 15 bases between the two germline ends. The CDR3 has 14 amino acids. CDR3 in DNA: TGCAGTGCTAGAGAGGCAGGGGCCGCCCTTGAAGCTTTCTTT. This translates into CSAREAGAALEAFF.

At least ten counts were recorded for this clone. V usage is TRBV6-5 and J usage is TRBJ1-1, with D perhaps TRBD1 (5 bases). Trimming took 0 bases from V and 6 from J, leaving 14 bases between them. The germline V gene has CDR1 MNHEY and CDR2 SVGAGI. This CDR3 has 15 amino acids. CDR3 sequence: CASSYSWQGNSEAFF. For the CDR3, the DNA is TGTGCCAGCAGTTACTCGTGGCAGGGAAACTCTGAAGCTTTCTTT.

V gene TRBV28 combines with J gene TRBJ1-4; tentatively, D is TRBD1 (6 bases). CDR1 and CDR2 from the germline V gene are MDHEN and SYDVKM. V lost 6 bases to trimming and J lost 8 bases, with 19 bases between them. The length of the CDR3 is 15 residues. CDR3 sequence (DNA): TGTGCCAGCAGACCCTTTACGGGGGCGCGGGAAAAACTGTTTTTT. Translated: CASRPFTGAREKLFF.

To note about this clone: At one of its ends the junction is not consistent with the germline gene, which may arise from a read error. This rearrangement joins TRBV11-2 to TRBJ2-1; D uncertain. This CDR3 has 14 residues. Germline V lookup: CDR1 SGHAT, CDR2 FQNNGV. The CDR3 protein is CASSLGSCYKEQFF. The CDR3 region has the DNA TGTGCCAGCAGCTTAGGCAGCTGCTACAAAGAGCAGTTCTTC.

This clone appeared many times. The chain recombines TRBV29-1 with TRBJ2-1, with 8 nucleotides matching TRBD2. Germline V gene data show CDR1 as SQVTM and CDR2 as ANQGSEA. This CDR3 spans 12 amino acids. V dropped 4 bases and J dropped 9; count of bases not matched to a gene: 5. The CDR3 DNA sequence: TGCAGCGTTGGGGGACTAGGGGGTGAGCAGTTCTTC. As protein: CSVGGLGGEQFF.